This T cell receptor beta chain was recorded in a study of blood T cells in healthy people across ages (dated by TCRdb to the mid-2010s). Background for the entire study: In model experiments, roughly one uniquely barcoded TCR beta cDNA molecule per two T cells was captured by template switching. To avoid experimental bias, donors of different ages were spread randomly across the sequencing lanes. Donors were grouped into four age groups: young (average roughly 15 years), middle-aged (over 35), aged (approximately 58) and long-lived (around 80). Using deep sequencing normalized with unique cDNA molecular identifiers, the study measured how TCR beta repertoire diversity changes with age. Using the same blood draw, the study looked at two additional independent replicas of 1 million unique cDNA reads for two donors, one aged 18 to 29 and the other aged 80 or older. The paper's findings and limits, for the study overall: Because profiling used bulk unsorted PBMCs, naive and antigen-experienced compartments could not be compared conclusively. The long-lived group showed more naive CD4+ T cells, fewer expanded clones and increased TCR diversity than the aged group, suggesting age selection. Estimates of total diversity from one million sequenced T cells were regarded as lower bounds and underestimates. The percentage of naive T cells measured by flow cytometry correlated strongly with observed TCR beta diversity. Because donor CMV infection status was unknown, age-related changes in expanded clonotypes were potentially confounded. As age increased, observed TCR beta diversity per million T cells dropped in a roughly linear way, and a significant reduction was already evident by age about 36.

The library was made by 5' RACE. Sequencing was performed on an Illumina HiSeq 2500. A second roughly 7 to 12 cycle PCR used a sample-barcoded 5' primer and a J-beta primer mix. Each TCR beta cDNA molecule received a unique molecular identifier from a template-switch 5' adaptor carrying 12 random nucleotides. At least 2.5 million CDR3-containing paired-end reads were obtained from each sample. First-strand cDNA synthesis was performed from all RNA using the Mint cDNA synthesis kit, with priming by a TRBC-specific oligonucleotide. After uracil-DNA glycosylase treatment, a first 18-cycle PCR used universal primers M1SS and BC2_uni_R on all cDNA. Per the authors' processing: For normalization, 1 million high-quality reads, each with a distinct molecular identifier, were randomly selected from each sample. Instead of being binned into consensus sequences, reads that shared molecular identifiers were thrown out. MiTCR, with a Q25 quality threshold and the strictest error-elimination algorithm, was used for CDR3 identification, clonotype clustering and error correction. A nonparametric unseen species model using Euler transformation provided a lower-bound estimate of total TCR beta diversity. TCRdb ran its own pipeline on the public reads, namely fastp trimming at Q25 and MiXCR clone calling, and kept in-frame beta chains. CDR3 protein duplicates are merged, each entry listing the most common genes and DNA. The V and J calls were determined by TCRdb, not by the authors. Counted in this sample were 1.5 million to 2 million distinct CDR3 sequences; about 30% of them appeared once. 7.7% of the sample belongs to the ten largest clones.

Trimming takes 8 bases off V and 2 bases off J; junction bases not matched to a gene: 9. CDR1 and CDR2, looked up from the germline V gene, are ENHRY and SYGVKD. From the cysteine through the phenylalanine, the CDR3 covers 15 amino acids. Solely the CDR3 DNA is kept, with 45 bases framed from the first base. In this sample, this clonotype turned up many times. What antigen it recognizes has not been identified. Base qualities are not recorded, but no much larger clone differs from it by a single base. The 35 to 40 donors, aged about 6 to 90 years, were systemically healthy Caucasian individuals from Russia. Each donor gave 8 to 10 milliliters of peripheral blood, collected into EDTA-treated Vacutainer tubes. Ficoll-Paque density-gradient centrifugation was used to isolate PBMCs, with at least 7 million obtained per sample. Total RNA, at least 5 micrograms per sample, was extracted from PBMCs with Trizol reagent. For every donor, an aliquot of PBMCs went through flow cytometry to measure the percentages of naive CD45RAhigh/CD27high T cells.

The sequence is built from TRBV10-3 and TRBJ2-3; 8 central nucleotides agree with TRBD2. Sequencing was performed on blood. This TCR came from a woman aged 25 to 39 in good health. The CDR3 corresponds to CAIRLPGGDTDTQYF. The bases are TGTGCCATCCGTCTTCCGGGAGGGGACACAGATACGCAGTATTTT.